This record covers a single T cell receptor (beta chain). Its matching antigen is unknown. 60 Vbeta and 13 Jbeta primers were used in PCR. TCRdb's copy holds only in-frame clones and misses some; the assay was immunoSEQ multiplex PCR. The data contain some 65,000 clones, approximately 78% of them singletons. The entry originates in a study of cytomegalovirus exposure and HLA in healthy donors. For the study at large: HLA-typed donors were the source of around 80 million unique TCRs, which an early data release held.

The study's findings and limits: For most TCR beta V segments, an earlier analysis put the productive rate at about 87% or about 30% of the time.

This sequence was found in a girl aged 10 to 17 in good health and CMV-seropositive. Sequencing used PBMCs.

CDR3 in amino acids: CASSSRGGNSPLHF. DNA of the CDR3: TGTGCCAGCAGCTCACGGGGGGGAAATTCACCCCTCCACTTT. V and J are TRBV5-8 and TRBJ1-6; tentative D call: TRBD1 (5 bases). V dropped 3 bases and J dropped 7 bases, with 11 bases sitting between them. This CDR3 is built from 14 residues. Germline V lookup: CDR1 SGHTS, CDR2 YDEGEE.